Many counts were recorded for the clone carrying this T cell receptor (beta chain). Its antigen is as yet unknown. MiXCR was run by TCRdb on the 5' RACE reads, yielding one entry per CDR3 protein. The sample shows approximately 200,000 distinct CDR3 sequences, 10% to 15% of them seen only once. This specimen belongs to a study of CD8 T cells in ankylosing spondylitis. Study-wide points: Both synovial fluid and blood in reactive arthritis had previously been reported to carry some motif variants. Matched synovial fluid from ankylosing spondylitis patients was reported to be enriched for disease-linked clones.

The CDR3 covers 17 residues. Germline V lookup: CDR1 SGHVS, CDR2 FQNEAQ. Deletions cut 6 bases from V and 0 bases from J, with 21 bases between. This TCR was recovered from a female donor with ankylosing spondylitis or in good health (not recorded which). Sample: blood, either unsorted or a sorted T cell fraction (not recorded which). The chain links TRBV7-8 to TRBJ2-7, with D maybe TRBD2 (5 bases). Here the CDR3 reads CASRPSWESQSSYEQYF. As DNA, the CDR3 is TGTGCCAGCAGACCCTCCTGGGAGTCCCAAAGCTCCTACGAGCAGTACTTC.